One TCR beta chain is described in this entry. The source of the sample is a study of OX40 agonist ivuxolimab in advanced cancers. Profiling relied on immunoSEQ multiplex PCR, and the TCRdb table lists in-frame clones only, not all of them. Here the sample spans 25,000 to 35,000 clones, around 82% being singletons. Germline CDR1 SGDLS, CDR2 YYNGEE. This CDR3 comprises 14 residues. V lost 0 bases and J lost 6, with 10 bases in between. The source material was CD4+ or CD8+ T cells sorted from blood, sampled in a trial of the OX40 agonist ivuxolimab. The chain couples TRBV9 to TRBJ2-1; D gene ambiguous. The origin of this receptor is an adult with an advanced solid tumor such as melanoma, head and neck, liver or kidney cancer. This CDR3 reads CASSVEGTFNEQFF. Written as DNA, the CDR3 is TGTGCCAGCAGCGTAGAGGGCACCTTCAATGAGCAGTTCTTC.